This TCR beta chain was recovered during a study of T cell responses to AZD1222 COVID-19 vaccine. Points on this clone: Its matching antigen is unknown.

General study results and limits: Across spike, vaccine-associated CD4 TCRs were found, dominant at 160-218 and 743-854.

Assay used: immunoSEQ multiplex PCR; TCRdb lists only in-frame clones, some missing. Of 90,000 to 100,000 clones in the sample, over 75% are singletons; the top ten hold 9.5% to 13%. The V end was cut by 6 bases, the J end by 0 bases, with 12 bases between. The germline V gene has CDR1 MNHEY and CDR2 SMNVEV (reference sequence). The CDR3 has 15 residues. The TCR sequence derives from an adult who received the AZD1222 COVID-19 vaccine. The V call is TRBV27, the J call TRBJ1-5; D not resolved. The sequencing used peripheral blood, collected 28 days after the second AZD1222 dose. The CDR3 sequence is CASSFDGASNQPQHF. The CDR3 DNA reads TGTGCCAGCAGCTTCGACGGAGCTAGCAATCAGCCCCAGCATTTT.